A selection of T cell receptor beta chains follows, all from one sample in a study of blood T cell repertoires in COVID-19. Profiling relied on immunoSEQ multiplex PCR, and the TCRdb table lists in-frame clones only, not all of them. The sample records 200,000 to 250,000 clones, 65% to 90% being singletons. Sequencing was done on a sample of peripheral blood. These receptors originate from a man in his fifties with active or convalescent COVID-19. Both conserved end residues are part of each CDR3. A D gene is named only where the DNA matches it firmly. The size entry is marked missing in some rows and otherwise reads once, few, many or a size class.

d_gene	v_gene	j_gene	abundance	CDR3aa	CDR3nt
.	TRBV6-5	TRBJ1-2	.	CASSYGQGDRGYTF	TGTGCCAGCAGTTACGGGCAAGGTGATCGGGGCTACACCTTC
TRBD1	TRBV12-3/TRBV12-4	TRBJ2-3	.	CASSSNRGDTQYF	TGTGCCAGCAGTTCAAACAGGGGCGATACGCAGTATTTT
TRBD2	TRBV5-1	TRBJ2-1	.	CASSLGLAGVLSNEQFF	TGCGCCAGCAGCTTGGGACTAGCGGGAGTCCTGTCAAATGAGCAGTTCTTC
TRBD1	TRBV3-1/TRBV3-2	TRBJ1-4	.	CASSRTGEGEKLFF	TGTGCCAGCAGTCGGACAGGGGAGGGTGAAAAACTGTTTTTT
.	TRBV4-1	TRBJ1-5	.	CASSQDPGGSQPQHF	TGCGCCAGCAGCCAAGATCCGGGGGGCTCTCAGCCCCAGCATTTT
TRBD1	TRBV5-4	TRBJ2-2	.	CASSSTGARNTGELFF	TGTGCCAGCAGCTCGACAGGGGCGCGGAACACCGGGGAGCTGTTTTTT
TRBD1	TRBV28	TRBJ1-5	few	CASPPKGQGNQPQHF	TGTGCCAGCCCCCCCAAAGGACAGGGGAATCAGCCCCAGCATTTT
.	TRBV3-1/TRBV3-2	TRBJ2-5	few	CASSQESSDSPLETQYF	TGTGCCAGCAGCCAAGAGTCTTCGGACTCTCCTTTAGAGACCCAGTACTTC
TRBD1	TRBV6-5	TRBJ2-6	.	CASSWTGGPGANVLTF	TGTGCCAGCAGTTGGACAGGGGGGCCTGGGGCCAACGTCCTGACTTTC
TRBD1	TRBV4-1	TRBJ1-5	.	CASSKVGQGDQPQHF	TGCGCCAGCAGCAAAGTGGGACAGGGGGATCAGCCCCAGCATTTT
.	TRBV11-2	TRBJ1-5	.	CASSPYSNQPQHF	TGTGCCAGCAGCCCTTATAGCAATCAGCCCCAGCATTTT
TRBD1	TRBV29-1	TRBJ1-2	.	CSVAGGGGYTF	TGCAGCGTTGCAGGGGGTGGTGGCTACACCTTC
.	TRBV5-1	TRBJ1-2	.	CASSLDSTNYGYTF	TGCGCCAGCAGCTTGGACAGTACTAACTATGGCTACACCTTC
.	TRBV9	TRBJ1-2	few	CASSSGDTYGYTF	TGTGCCAGCAGCTCCGGGGACACTTATGGCTACACCTTC
.	TRBV21-1	TRBJ1-6	.	CASSKGQGANGSPLHF	TGTGCCAGCAGCAAAGGCCAGGGGGCCAATGGTTCACCCCTCCACTTT
TRBD2	TRBV9	TRBJ2-1	few	CASSVGGGLAGGPYNEQFF	TGTGCCAGCAGCGTAGGGGGGGGCCTAGCGGGAGGGCCCTACAATGAGCAGTTCTTC
.	TRBV9	TRBJ2-3	once	CASSPLQGGTDTQYF	TGTGCCAGCAGCCCCCTACAGGGAGGCACAGATACGCAGTATTTT
TRBD2	TRBV5-1	TRBJ2-5	.	CASSLEGLAVFFQETQYF	TGCGCCAGCAGCTTGGAGGGTCTAGCGGTCTTCTTCCAGGAGACCCAGTACTTC
.	TRBV28	TRBJ2-5	.	CASSPFDYRSETQYF	TGTGCCAGCAGTCCGTTCGACTACCGCTCAGAGACCCAGTACTTC
TRBD2	TRBV5-1	TRBJ2-1	.	CASSYLSTSGSAGWQFF	TGCGCCAGCAGCTACCTGTCGACTAGCGGGTCGGCTGGGTGGCAGTTCTTC
TRBD2	TRBV6-2/TRBV6-3	TRBJ2-5	.	CASSYALEGESGGARETQYF	TGTGCCAGCAGTTACGCACTAGAAGGGGAAAGCGGGGGGGCCCGAGAGACCCAGTACTTC
.	TRBV7-9	TRBJ1-1	few	CASSTHYGQGQNTEAFF	TGTGCCAGCAGTACTCACTACGGACAAGGCCAAAACACTGAAGCTTTCTTT
TRBD1	TRBV2	TRBJ1-5	.	CASSTWTGDNQPQHF	TGTGCCAGCAGTACCTGGACAGGGGATAATCAGCCCCAGCATTTT
.	TRBV7-2	TRBJ2-7	.	CASRDPGIREQYF	TGTGCCAGCAGGGATCCGGGGATTCGGGAGCAGTACTTC
.	TRBV11-2	TRBJ2-2	.	CASSLSGQANTGELFF	TGTGCCAGCAGCTTGAGCGGTCAGGCGAACACCGGGGAGCTGTTTTTT
TRBD1	TRBV2	TRBJ1-3	.	CASRAGTASSGNTIYF	TGTGCCAGCAGAGCCGGGACAGCGAGCTCTGGAAACACCATATATTTT
.	TRBV5-1	TRBJ2-2	.	CASSLETQGTGELFF	TGCGCCAGCAGCCTGGAGACACAGGGAACCGGGGAGCTGTTTTTT
TRBD2	TRBV15	TRBJ2-4	.	CATSREGEGIAKNIQYF	TGTGCCACCAGCAGAGAGGGGGAGGGAATAGCCAAAAACATTCAGTACTTC
TRBD1	TRBV18	TRBJ1-3	.	CASTTGGSGNTIYF	TGTGCCAGCACTACAGGGGGCTCTGGAAACACCATATATTTT
.	TRBV6-5	TRBJ1-2	.	CASSYSGMAPGGYTF	TGTGCCAGCAGTTACTCGGGCATGGCACCCGGTGGCTACACCTTC
.	TRBV19	TRBJ2-7	.	CASSSRYEQYF	TGTGCCAGTAGTTCGAGGTACGAGCAGTACTTC
.	TRBV5-6	TRBJ1-1	once	CASSRRRGPEAFF	TGTGCCAGCAGCCGCCGCAGGGGCCCTGAAGCTTTCTTT
.	TRBV5-1	TRBJ1-5	once	CASSLDGGLGNQPQHF	TGCGCCAGCAGCTTGGACGGGGGGCTCGGCAATCAGCCCCAGCATTTT
TRBD2	TRBV5-1	TRBJ2-7	.	CASSLGPSGTDEQYF	TGCGCCAGCAGCTTGGGCCCTAGCGGGACGGACGAGCAGTACTTC
.	TRBV6-1	TRBJ2-7	.	CASSEARGTLYEQYF	TGTGCCAGCAGTGAAGCGAGGGGGACACTTTACGAGCAGTACTTC
TRBD1	TRBV28	TRBJ2-7	.	CASSPGQGWEQYF	TGTGCCAGCAGTCCCGGACAGGGCTGGGAGCAGTACTTC
TRBD1	TRBV6-7	TRBJ1-2	.	CASSSGTGDTNGYTF	TGTGCCAGCAGTTCCGGGACAGGGGACACCAATGGCTACACCTTC
TRBD1	TRBV10-3	TRBJ1-2	.	CAISAVEQGAINGYTF	TGTGCCATCAGTGCGGTCGAACAGGGGGCGATTAACGGCTACACCTTC
TRBD2	TRBV28	TRBJ2-2	.	CASRSGTSGNTGELFF	TGTGCCAGCAGATCCGGGACTAGCGGTAACACCGGGGAGCTGTTTTTT
TRBD2	TRBV5-1	TRBJ2-1	few	CASSLAGGDPNEQFF	TGCGCCAGCAGCTTAGCGGGAGGGGATCCCAATGAGCAGTTCTTC
TRBD2	TRBV15	TRBJ2-1	.	CATSSDSGGARYNEQFF	TGTGCCACCAGCAGCGATAGCGGGGGGGCCCGGTACAATGAGCAGTTCTTC
TRBD2	TRBV5-1	TRBJ2-7	few	CASSSGTSGRSYEQYF	TGCGCCAGCAGCTCCGGGACTAGCGGGCGCTCCTACGAGCAGTACTTC
.	TRBV11-2	TRBJ1-5	.	CASSLGANGNQPQHF	TGTGCCAGCAGCTTAGGGGCGAATGGCAATCAGCCCCAGCATTTT
.	TRBV5-8	TRBJ1-2	few	CASSLRSRTGEYGYTF	TGTGCCAGCAGCCTCCGTTCCAGGACCGGGGAATATGGCTACACCTTC
TRBD1	TRBV6-6	TRBJ1-6	.	CASSQGGRGYNSPLHF	TGTGCCAGCAGTCAGGGTGGCAGGGGGTACAATTCACCCCTCCACTTT